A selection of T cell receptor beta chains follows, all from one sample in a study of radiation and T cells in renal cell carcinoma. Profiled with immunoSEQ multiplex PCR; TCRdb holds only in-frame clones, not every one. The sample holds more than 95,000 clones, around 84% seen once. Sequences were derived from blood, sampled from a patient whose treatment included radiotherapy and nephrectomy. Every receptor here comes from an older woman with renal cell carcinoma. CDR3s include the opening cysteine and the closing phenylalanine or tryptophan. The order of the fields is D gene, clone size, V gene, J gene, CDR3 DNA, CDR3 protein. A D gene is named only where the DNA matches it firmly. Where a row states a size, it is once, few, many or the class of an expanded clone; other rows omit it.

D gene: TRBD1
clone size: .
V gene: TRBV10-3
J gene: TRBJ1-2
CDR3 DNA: TGTGCCATCAGTGAGCCGACAGGGGGCGACTATGGCTACACCTTC
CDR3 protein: CAISEPTGGDYGYTF

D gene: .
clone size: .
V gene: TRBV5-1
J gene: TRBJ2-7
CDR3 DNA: TGCGCCAGCAGCCTTCTCACCGCGATTAGGACAGTACCCTCCTACGAGCAGTACTTC
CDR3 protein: CASSLLTAIRTVPSYEQYF

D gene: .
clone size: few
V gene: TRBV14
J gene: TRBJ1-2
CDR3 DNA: TGTGCCAGCAGCCAAGAGGCAGGGAGGAGTAGCTACACCTTC
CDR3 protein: CASSQEAGRSSYTF

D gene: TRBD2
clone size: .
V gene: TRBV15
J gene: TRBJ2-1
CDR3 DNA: TGTGCCACCAGATATAGCGGGAGGTGGGATGAGCAGTTCTTC
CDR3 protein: CATRYSGRWDEQFF

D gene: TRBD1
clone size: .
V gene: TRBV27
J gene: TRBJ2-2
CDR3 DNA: TGTGCCAGCAGTTCGGGACAGTCGAACACCGGGGAGCTGTTTTTT
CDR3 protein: CASSSGQSNTGELFF

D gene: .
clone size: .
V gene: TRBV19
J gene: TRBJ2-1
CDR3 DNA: TGTGCCAGTAGGAAGACGGACACGAGCTCCTACAATGAGCAGTTCTTC
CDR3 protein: CASRKTDTSSYNEQFF

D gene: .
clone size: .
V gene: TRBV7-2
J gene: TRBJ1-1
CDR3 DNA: TGTGCCAGCAGCTTAGGGGGGGGGTTGATAAACACTGAAGCTTTCTTT
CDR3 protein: CASSLGGGLINTEAFF

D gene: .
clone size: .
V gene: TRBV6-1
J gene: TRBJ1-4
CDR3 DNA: TGTGCCAGCACGAGGACAAATAATGAAAAACTGTTTTTT
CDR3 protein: CASTRTNNEKLFF

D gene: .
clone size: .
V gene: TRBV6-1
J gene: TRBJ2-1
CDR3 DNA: TGTGCCAGCAGTGCCGGGACCCACAATGAGCAGTTCTTC
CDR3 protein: CASSAGTHNEQFF

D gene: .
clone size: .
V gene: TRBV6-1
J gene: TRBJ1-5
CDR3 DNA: TGTGCCAGCAGTGAAGTCGTAGGGCAGGGGTTTCAGCCCCAGCATTTT
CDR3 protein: CASSEVVGQGFQPQHF

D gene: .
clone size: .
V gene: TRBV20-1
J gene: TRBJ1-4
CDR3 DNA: TGCAGTGCCCGTTTGGGCGAAAAACTGTTTTTT
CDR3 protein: CSARLGEKLFF

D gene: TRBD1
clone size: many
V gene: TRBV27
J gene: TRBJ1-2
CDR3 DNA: TGTGCCAGCAGTTTCACAGGGGCTATACTAGTACGCTACACCTTC
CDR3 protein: CASSFTGAILVRYTF

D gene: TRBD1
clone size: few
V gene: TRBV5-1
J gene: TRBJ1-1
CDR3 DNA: TGCGCCAGCAGCCAAGGACAGGGGGAAACTGAAGCTTTCTTT
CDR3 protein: CASSQGQGETEAFF

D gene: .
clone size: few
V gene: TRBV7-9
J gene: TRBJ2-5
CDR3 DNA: TGTGCCAGCAGCTTCCAAGAGACCCAGTACTTC
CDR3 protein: CASSFQETQYF

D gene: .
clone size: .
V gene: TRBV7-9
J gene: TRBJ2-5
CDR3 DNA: TGTGCCAGCAGCTTAAAGGTTGTAGAAGAGACCCAGTACTTC
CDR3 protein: CASSLKVVEETQYF

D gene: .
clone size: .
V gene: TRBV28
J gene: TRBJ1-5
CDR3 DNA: TGTGCCAGCAGTGCCCCGGGACCTGGTGGCGATAGCAATCAGCCCCAGCATTTT
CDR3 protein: CASSAPGPGGDSNQPQHF

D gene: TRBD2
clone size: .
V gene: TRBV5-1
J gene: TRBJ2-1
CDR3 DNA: TGCGCCAGCAGCTCCGGGACTAGCGGGAGTAACCATGAGCAGTTCTTC
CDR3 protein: CASSSGTSGSNHEQFF

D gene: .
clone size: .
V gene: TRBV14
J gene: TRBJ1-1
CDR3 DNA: TGTGCCAGCAGCCGTAGGGAGGGACTGAGCACTGAAGCTTTCTTT
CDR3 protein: CASSRREGLSTEAFF

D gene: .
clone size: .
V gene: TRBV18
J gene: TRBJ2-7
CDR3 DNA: TGTGCCAGCTCATCTAGGTCCCCCTACGAGCAGTACTTC
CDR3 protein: CASSSRSPYEQYF

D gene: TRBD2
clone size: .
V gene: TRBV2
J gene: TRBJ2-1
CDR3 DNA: TGTGCCAGCAGTGACCCTAGCGGGGGATTTGAGCAGTTCTTC
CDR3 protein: CASSDPSGGFEQFF

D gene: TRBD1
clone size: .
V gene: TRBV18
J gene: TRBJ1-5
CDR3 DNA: TGTGCCAGCTTCCTGGACAGGGCGAGCAATCAGCCCCAGCATTTT
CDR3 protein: CASFLDRASNQPQHF

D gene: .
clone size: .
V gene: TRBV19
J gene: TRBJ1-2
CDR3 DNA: TGTGCCAGTAGTATAGATTACAGTGTATCCAATGGCTACACCTTC
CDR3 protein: CASSIDYSVSNGYTF

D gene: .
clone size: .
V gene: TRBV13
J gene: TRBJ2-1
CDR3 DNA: TGTGCCAGCAGGGGGGGGCGTGAGCAGTTCTTC
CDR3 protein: CASRGGREQFF

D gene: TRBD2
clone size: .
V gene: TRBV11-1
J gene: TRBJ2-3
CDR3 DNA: TGTGCCAGCAGCTTAGTAGCGGGGGGGCCGTCAGATACGCAGTATTTT
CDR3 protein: CASSLVAGGPSDTQYF

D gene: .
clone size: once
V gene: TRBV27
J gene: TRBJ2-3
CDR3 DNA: TGTGCCAGCAGTCCCGATACGCAGTATTTT
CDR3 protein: CASSPDTQYF

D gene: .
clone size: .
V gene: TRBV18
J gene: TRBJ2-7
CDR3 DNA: TGTGCCAGCTCACCAGCGGACCACTACGAGCAGTACTTC
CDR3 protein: CASSPADHYEQYF

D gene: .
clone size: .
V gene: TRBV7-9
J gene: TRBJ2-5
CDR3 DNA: TGTGCCAGCAGCTTAGCGGGGGGGCAAGAGACTCAGTACTTC
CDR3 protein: CASSLAGGQETQYF

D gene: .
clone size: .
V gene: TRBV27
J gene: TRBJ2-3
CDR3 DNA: TGTGCCAGCAGTTTATTGAAAGGCTCTGGGGGTACGCAGTATTTT
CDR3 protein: CASSLLKGSGGTQYF

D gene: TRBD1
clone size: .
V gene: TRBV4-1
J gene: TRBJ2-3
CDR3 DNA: TGCGCCAGCAGCCAAGACAGGCAGGGGGCAACCACAGATACGCAGTATTTT
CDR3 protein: CASSQDRQGATTDTQYF

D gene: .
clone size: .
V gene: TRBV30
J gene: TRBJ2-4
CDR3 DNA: TGTGCCTGGAGCCGCTACGACGGATCCTCACCTTACTTC
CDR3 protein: CAWSRYDGSSPYF

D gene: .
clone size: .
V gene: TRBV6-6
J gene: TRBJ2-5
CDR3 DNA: TGTGCCAGCAAGTTAGATCGGACAGCCCGCCAAGAGACCCAGTACTTC
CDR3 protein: CASKLDRTARQETQYF

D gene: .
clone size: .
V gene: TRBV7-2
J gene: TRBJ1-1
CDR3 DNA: TGTGCCAGCAGCCAATACGGGGGAGGCACTGAAGCTTTCTTT
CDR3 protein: CASSQYGGGTEAFF

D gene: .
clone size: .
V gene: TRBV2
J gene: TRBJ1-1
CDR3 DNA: TGTGCCAGCAGTGAACGGCTCAACACTGAAGCTTTCTTT
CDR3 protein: CASSERLNTEAFF

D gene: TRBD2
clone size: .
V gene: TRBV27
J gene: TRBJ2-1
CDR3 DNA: TGTGCCAGCAGTCCCCAGGGACTAGCGGGAGCTAATGAGCAGTTCTTC
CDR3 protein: CASSPQGLAGANEQFF

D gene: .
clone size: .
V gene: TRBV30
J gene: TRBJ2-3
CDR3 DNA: TGTGCCTGTCTGAGGATCCCCACCACAGATACGCAGTATTTT
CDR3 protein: CACLRIPTTDTQYF

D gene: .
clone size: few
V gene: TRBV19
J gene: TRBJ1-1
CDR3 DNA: TGTGCCAGTAGCCCGACGGGGGGCTTTGAAGCTTTCTTT
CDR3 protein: CASSPTGGFEAFF

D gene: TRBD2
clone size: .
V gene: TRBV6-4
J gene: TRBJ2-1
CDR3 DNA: TGTGCCAGCAGTGACACCAATAGCGGGGTTGGCTCCTACAATGAGCAGTTCTTC
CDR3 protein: CASSDTNSGVGSYNEQFF

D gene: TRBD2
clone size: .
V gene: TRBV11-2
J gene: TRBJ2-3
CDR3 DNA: TGTGCCAGCAGTAACAGCGGGGGGCCTTCCACAGATACGCAGTATTTT
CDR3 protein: CASSNSGGPSTDTQYF

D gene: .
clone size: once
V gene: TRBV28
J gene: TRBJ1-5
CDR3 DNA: TGTGCCGGGGGGGAGGTAGGCAGCAATCAGCCCCAGCATTTT
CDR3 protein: CAGGEVGSNQPQHF

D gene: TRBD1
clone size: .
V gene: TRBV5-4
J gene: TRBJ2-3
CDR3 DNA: TGTGCCAGCAGCTTAGGTGGGGACAGGGTAACAGATACGCAGTATTTT
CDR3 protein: CASSLGGDRVTDTQYF

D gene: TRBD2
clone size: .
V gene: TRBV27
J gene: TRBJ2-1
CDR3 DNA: TGTGCCAGCAGTCCCCTGGGTAGCGGGAACCTAAATGAGCAGTTCTTC
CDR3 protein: CASSPLGSGNLNEQFF

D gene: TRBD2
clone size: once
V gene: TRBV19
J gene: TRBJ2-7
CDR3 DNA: TGTGCCAGTAGTTTCCTAGCGGGGACCTACGAGCAGTACTTC
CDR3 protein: CASSFLAGTYEQYF

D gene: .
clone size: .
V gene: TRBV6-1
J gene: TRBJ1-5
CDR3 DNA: TGTGCCAGCAGCCGGGGAAATAGCAATCAGCCCCAGCATTTT
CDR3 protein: CASSRGNSNQPQHF

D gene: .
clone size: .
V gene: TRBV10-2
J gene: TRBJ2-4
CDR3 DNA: TGCGCCAGCAGTGAGTCTGGGGGGCCGGGGCGGGACATTCAGTACTTC
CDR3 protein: CASSESGGPGRDIQYF

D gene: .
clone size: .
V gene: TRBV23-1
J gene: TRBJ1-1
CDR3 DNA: TGCGCCAGCCTCTCAAGTAAGGAGATGAACACTGAAGCTTTCTTT
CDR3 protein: CASLSSKEMNTEAFF

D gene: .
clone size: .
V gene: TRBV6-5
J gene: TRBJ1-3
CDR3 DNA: TGTGCCAGCAGTTCTGTGGGCAGCTCTGGAAACACCATATATTTT
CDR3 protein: CASSSVGSSGNTIYF

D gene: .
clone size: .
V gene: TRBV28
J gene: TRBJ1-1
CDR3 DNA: TGTGCCAGCACCCCCAGTGTGGGGGGAGAAGGGACTGAAGCTTTCTTT
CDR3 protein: CASTPSVGGEGTEAFF

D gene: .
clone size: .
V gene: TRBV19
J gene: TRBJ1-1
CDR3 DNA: TGTGCCAGTAGCACGACCACTTCGGGTCAGCGGAACACTGAAGCTTTCTTT
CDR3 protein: CASSTTTSGQRNTEAFF

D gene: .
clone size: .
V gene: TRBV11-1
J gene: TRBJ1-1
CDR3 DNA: TGTGCCAGCAGCCCCCGTAGGGCGGACACTGAAGCTTTCTTT
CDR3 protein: CASSPRRADTEAFF

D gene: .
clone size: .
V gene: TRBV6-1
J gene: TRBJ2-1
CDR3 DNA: TGTGCCAGCAGTGAATTGACTCCGGCGAATGAGCAGTTCTTC
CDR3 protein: CASSELTPANEQFF

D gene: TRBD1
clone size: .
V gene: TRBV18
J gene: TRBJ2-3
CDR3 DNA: TGTGCCAGCTCACCCCAGGGGGAAGGTACGCAGTATTTT
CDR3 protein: CASSPQGEGTQYF

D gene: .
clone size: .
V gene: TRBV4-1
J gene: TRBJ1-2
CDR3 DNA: TGCGCCAGCAGTTTTAAGGTGTCAGGGAATGGCTACACCTTC
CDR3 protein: CASSFKVSGNGYTF

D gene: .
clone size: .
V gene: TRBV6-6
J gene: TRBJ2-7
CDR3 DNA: TGTGCCAGCAGTTACTCGGGCAGCCTCTACGAGCAGTACTTC
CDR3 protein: CASSYSGSLYEQYF

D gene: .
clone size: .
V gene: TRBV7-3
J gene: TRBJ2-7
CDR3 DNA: TGTGCCAGCAGCTTGGGGGGAGGACCCTACGAGCAGTACTTC
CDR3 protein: CASSLGGGPYEQYF

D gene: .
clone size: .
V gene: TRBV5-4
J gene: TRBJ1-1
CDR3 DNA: TGTGCCAGCAGCCGGGACGGGGGAATGAACACTGAAGCTTTCTTT
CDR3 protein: CASSRDGGMNTEAFF

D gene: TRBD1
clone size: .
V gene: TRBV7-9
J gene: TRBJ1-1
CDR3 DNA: TGTGCCAGCGAAGGGGGCGATCCCCTGAACACTGAAGCTTTCTTT
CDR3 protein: CASEGGDPLNTEAFF

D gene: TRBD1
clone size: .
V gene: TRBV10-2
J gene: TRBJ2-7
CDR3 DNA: TGCGCCAGCAGTGCCCTGGGACAGGGCTACGAGCAGTACTTC
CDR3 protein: CASSALGQGYEQYF

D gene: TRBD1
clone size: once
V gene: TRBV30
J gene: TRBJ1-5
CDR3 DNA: TGTGCCTGGAGCCCGGACAGGGGGGGGTCTTGGCCCCAGCATTTT
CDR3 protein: CAWSPDRGGSWPQHF

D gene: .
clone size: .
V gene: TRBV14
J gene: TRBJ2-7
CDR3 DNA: TGTGCCAGCAGCCTAACCCTTGGGGGCCACGAGCAGTACTTC
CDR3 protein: CASSLTLGGHEQYF